This TCR beta chain was recovered during a study of CD8 T cells in ankylosing spondylitis. CDR1 MNHEY and CDR2 SVGEGT come from the germline V gene. With 7 bases removed from V and 7 bases from J, the gap between germline ends came to 11 bases. The CDR3 extends over 12 amino acids. This clonotype was observed at least ten times. TCRdb called the 5' RACE reads again in MiXCR, with one record for every CDR3 protein. The top ten hold about 2.5% of the sample, which has about 240,000 distinct CDR3 sequences, 10% seen once. The sequencing sample was made of blood, either unsorted or a sorted T cell fraction (not recorded which). This sequence was found in a male donor with ankylosing spondylitis or in good health (not recorded which). The chain combines TRBV6-2 or TRBV6-3 with TRBJ2-1; D may be TRBD2 (5 bases). CDR3 sequence: CASNPGGNEQFF. For the CDR3, the DNA is TGTGCCAGCAACCCAGGCGGGAATGAGCAGTTCTTC.